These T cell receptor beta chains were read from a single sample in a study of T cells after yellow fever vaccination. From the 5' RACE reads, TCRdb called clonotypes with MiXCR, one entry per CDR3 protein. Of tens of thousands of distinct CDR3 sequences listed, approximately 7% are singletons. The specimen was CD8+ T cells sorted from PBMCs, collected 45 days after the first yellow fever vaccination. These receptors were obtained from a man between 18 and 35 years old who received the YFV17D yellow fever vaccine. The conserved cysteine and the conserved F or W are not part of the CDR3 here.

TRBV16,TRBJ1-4,ASSQTWGLDEKLF
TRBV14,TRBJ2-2,ASTLLGGPTGELF
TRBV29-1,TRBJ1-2,SVEGGSIYGYT
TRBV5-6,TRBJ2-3,ASTPRAVRADTQY
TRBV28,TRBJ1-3,ASGSYSGNTIY
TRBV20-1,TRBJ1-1,SASLSWGTEAF
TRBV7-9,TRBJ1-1,ASSPATGVPEAF
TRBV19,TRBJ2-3,ASSHQDFTDTQY
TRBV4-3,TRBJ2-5,ASSQDAGGQETQY
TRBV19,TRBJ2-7,ASSMRGSSYEQY
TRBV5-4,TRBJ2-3,ASSLTRGFNTDTQY
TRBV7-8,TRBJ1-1,ASSLLADGGQGAF
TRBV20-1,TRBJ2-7,SARDRRGAYEQY
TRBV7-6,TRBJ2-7,ASSPRTGSTYEQY
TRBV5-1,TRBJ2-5,ASSHLERGGFETQY
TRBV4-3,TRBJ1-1,ASNKGGNTEAF
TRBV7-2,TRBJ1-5,ASSFSRQPQH
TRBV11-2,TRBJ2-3,ASSPPVGGWTDTQY
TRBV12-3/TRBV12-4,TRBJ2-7,ASSLKGGTVNYEQY
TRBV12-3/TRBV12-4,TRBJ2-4,ASSHNPWIQY
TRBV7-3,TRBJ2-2,ASSRPEGRTGELF
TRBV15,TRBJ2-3,ATSGTLLAGGARTDTQY
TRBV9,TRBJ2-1,ASSVVNNEQF
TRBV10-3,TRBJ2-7,AISAQGSSYEQY
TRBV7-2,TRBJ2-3,ASSSPPTDTQY
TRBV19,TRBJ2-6,ASTSGPVSGANVLT
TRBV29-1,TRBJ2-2,SVKGTVTTGELF
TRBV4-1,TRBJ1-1,ASSQVGRQLNTEAF
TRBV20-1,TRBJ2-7,SARGIDSYEQY
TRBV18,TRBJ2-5,ASSSDRGHETQY
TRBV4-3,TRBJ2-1,ASSLGTGAAGRSYNEQF
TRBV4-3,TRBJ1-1,ASSQDHYPGQEIYTEAF
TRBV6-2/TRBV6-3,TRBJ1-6,ASSFGGSPLH
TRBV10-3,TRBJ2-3,AISDHGITDTQY
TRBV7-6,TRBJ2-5,ASSTLERGGRETQY
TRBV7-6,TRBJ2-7,ASSLKSGPPYEQY
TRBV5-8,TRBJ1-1,ASSTDSEAF
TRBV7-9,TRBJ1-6,ASVRQGYNSPLH
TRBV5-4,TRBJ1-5,ASSFGPSHQPQH
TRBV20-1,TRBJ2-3,SAEGGGPDTQY
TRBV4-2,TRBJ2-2,AMGPGVLCCGVLF
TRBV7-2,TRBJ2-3,ASSSRDAGGTDTQY
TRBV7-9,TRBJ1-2,ASSATATYGYT